This is a list of T cell receptor beta chains from one sample in a study of blood T cell repertoires in COVID-19. The repertoire was sequenced with immunoSEQ multiplex PCR; TCRdb's copy has only in-frame clones and lacks some. Of about 140,000 clones in the sample, roughly 87% are singletons; the top ten hold about 5%. The sequenced sample consisted of peripheral blood. The source of these receptors is a human donor in a cohort sampled during active COVID-19. CDR3s include the opening cysteine and the closing phenylalanine or tryptophan. D genes are given only for firm matches. Clone size, where shown, is once, few, many, or a class for clones that have expanded.

DNA: TGCGCCAGCAGCTATCGGACAGGGGATGGCGGGGAAAAACTGTTTTTT
CDR3: CASSYRTGDGGEKLFF
D: TRBD1
V: TRBV4-1
size: NA
J: TRBJ1-4

DNA: TGTGCCAGCAGTTTAGGGGCAGGCCCGAGGACGTACGAGCAGTACTTC
CDR3: CASSLGAGPRTYEQYF
D: NA
V: TRBV28
size: NA
J: TRBJ2-7

DNA: TGTGCCAGCAGCCGGGGACAGTTCTACGAGCAGTACTTC
CDR3: CASSRGQFYEQYF
D: TRBD1
V: TRBV11-1
size: NA
J: TRBJ2-7

DNA: TGCGCCAGCAGCTTGGAGAGTAACTACGAGCAGTACTTC
CDR3: CASSLESNYEQYF
D: NA
V: TRBV5-1
size: NA
J: TRBJ2-7

DNA: TGTGCCACCAGCAGAGTAGGGGGTGCCAATCAGCCCCAGCATTTT
CDR3: CATSRVGGANQPQHF
D: NA
V: TRBV15
size: NA
J: TRBJ1-5

DNA: TGTGCCAGCAGCCCCCCCGGGGGGTGGAGCTATGGCTACACCTTC
CDR3: CASSPPGGWSYGYTF
D: NA
V: TRBV6-5
size: NA
J: TRBJ1-2

DNA: TGTGCCAGCAGTTTTTCCGACAGGGGGAATGGCTACACCTTC
CDR3: CASSFSDRGNGYTF
D: TRBD1
V: TRBV28
size: NA
J: TRBJ1-2

DNA: TGTGCCAGCTCCCTCGGACAGGGAGTGGGGACCTACGAGCAGTACTTC
CDR3: CASSLGQGVGTYEQYF
D: TRBD1
V: TRBV18
size: NA
J: TRBJ2-7

DNA: TGTGCCAGCAGCTTAGCTTCGGGTTTTGAGCAGTACTTC
CDR3: CASSLASGFEQYF
D: NA
V: TRBV7-2
size: NA
J: TRBJ2-7

DNA: TGTGCCAGCGATAACGCGGGGGGGAGCAATGAGCAGTTCTTC
CDR3: CASDNAGGSNEQFF
D: TRBD2
V: TRBV9
size: once
J: TRBJ2-1

DNA: TGTGCCAGCAGCTCGCCCGGGACAGACTATGGCTACACCTTC
CDR3: CASSSPGTDYGYTF
D: TRBD1
V: TRBV3-1/TRBV3-2
size: NA
J: TRBJ1-2

DNA: TGTGCCAGCAGTCGAAGGCCCCCCCTAGCGGGAAGCACAGATACGCAGTATTTT
CDR3: CASSRRPPLAGSTDTQYF
D: TRBD2
V: TRBV27
size: once
J: TRBJ2-3

DNA: TGTGCCATCAGTGACATAACGACAGGGGTGGGCTATGGCTACACCTTC
CDR3: CAISDITTGVGYGYTF
D: TRBD1
V: TRBV10-3
size: NA
J: TRBJ1-2

DNA: TGTGCCAGCAGTGGTTCGGACAGGGGCTATTCCTATAATTCACCCCTCCACTTT
CDR3: CASSGSDRGYSYNSPLHF
D: TRBD1
V: TRBV6-1
size: NA
J: TRBJ1-6

DNA: TGTGCCAGTAGTAACCGACAGGGGGCTACCGGGGAGCTGTTTTTT
CDR3: CASSNRQGATGELFF
D: TRBD1
V: TRBV19
size: NA
J: TRBJ2-2

DNA: TGTGTCGCATACCGGGACGAGCAGTACTTC
CDR3: CVAYRDEQYF
D: NA
V: TRBV21-1
size: NA
J: TRBJ2-7

DNA: TGTGCCAGCAGCTTGGCCCGGGTATTGGGCAGGGCCTACGAGCAGTACTTC
CDR3: CASSLARVLGRAYEQYF
D: NA
V: TRBV5-8
size: NA
J: TRBJ2-7

DNA: TGTGCCAGCAGCTTTGGGACAGGGAACAATCACGGGGAGACCCAGTACTTC
CDR3: CASSFGTGNNHGETQYF
D: TRBD1
V: TRBV7-9
size: NA
J: TRBJ2-5

DNA: TGTGCCAGTAGAGACAGGGGGCAGAACACTGAAGCTTTCTTT
CDR3: CASRDRGQNTEAFF
D: TRBD1
V: TRBV19
size: NA
J: TRBJ1-1

DNA: TGTGCCAGCAGCTTAGCGGGGGGGGCGAGTGAGCAGTTCTTC
CDR3: CASSLAGGASEQFF
D: NA
V: TRBV7-2
size: once
J: TRBJ2-1

DNA: TGTGCCTGGAGGGACAGGGGGAACACTGAAGCTTTCTTT
CDR3: CAWRDRGNTEAFF
D: TRBD1
V: TRBV30
size: NA
J: TRBJ1-1

DNA: TGTGCCAGCAGTTGGAGGTCGGGAAATGGCTACACCTTC
CDR3: CASSWRSGNGYTF
D: NA
V: TRBV28
size: NA
J: TRBJ1-2

DNA: TGTGCCAGCAGCACGACAGGTTCCAATCAGCCCCAGCATTTT
CDR3: CASSTTGSNQPQHF
D: NA
V: TRBV7-9
size: NA
J: TRBJ1-5

DNA: TGTGCCAGCAGGCCCACTGTAACGAGGACTGAAGCTTTCTTT
CDR3: CASRPTVTRTEAFF
D: NA
V: TRBV2
size: NA
J: TRBJ1-1

DNA: TGCGCCAGCAGCCCGCAGGGGCACTCCTACGAGCAGTACTTC
CDR3: CASSPQGHSYEQYF
D: NA
V: TRBV5-1
size: NA
J: TRBJ2-7

DNA: TGCGCCAGCAGCTTGAAGAGGAACACTGAAGCTTTCTTT
CDR3: CASSLKRNTEAFF
D: NA
V: TRBV5-1
size: few
J: TRBJ1-1

DNA: TGTGCCAGCAGTTCGATCGGGACTAGCGGGACATATGAGCAGTTCTTC
CDR3: CASSSIGTSGTYEQFF
D: TRBD2
V: TRBV27
size: NA
J: TRBJ2-1

DNA: TGTGCCAGCAGCCAAGATAGGGGGCGCCGGGGCTACACCTTC
CDR3: CASSQDRGRRGYTF
D: TRBD1
V: TRBV4-2
size: once
J: TRBJ1-2

DNA: TGTGCCAGCAGTTTAATCGGGGGAAATGAAAAACTGTTTTTT
CDR3: CASSLIGGNEKLFF
D: NA
V: TRBV6-5
size: NA
J: TRBJ1-4

DNA: TGTGCCTGGAGTGTAGCGTCGGACTATGGCTACACCTTC
CDR3: CAWSVASDYGYTF
D: NA
V: TRBV30
size: few
J: TRBJ1-2

DNA: TGTGCCAGTAGTATGGGACAGCCCTACGAGCAGTACTTC
CDR3: CASSMGQPYEQYF
D: TRBD1
V: TRBV19
size: NA
J: TRBJ2-7

DNA: TGTGCCAGCAGCTTTTCCGGGTCCCGCACAGATACGCAGTATTTT
CDR3: CASSFSGSRTDTQYF
D: NA
V: TRBV5-8
size: NA
J: TRBJ2-3

DNA: TGTGCCAGCAGTTTTGTTCTGGGGTGGGGCAGGGGCCTACAAGAGACCCAGTACTTC
CDR3: CASSFVLGWGRGLQETQYF
D: NA
V: TRBV28
size: once
J: TRBJ2-5

DNA: TGTGCCAGCAGCCAAGTAGAAGCCGGGGAGCTGTTTTTT
CDR3: CASSQVEAGELFF
D: NA
V: TRBV3-1/TRBV3-2
size: NA
J: TRBJ2-2

DNA: TGTGCCAGCAGCTCCTACAGGGATTCCTCTGGAAACACCATATATTTT
CDR3: CASSSYRDSSGNTIYF
D: NA
V: TRBV7-6
size: NA
J: TRBJ1-3

DNA: TGTGCCAGCAGCCACCGACAGGGTGAAGCTTTCTTT
CDR3: CASSHRQGEAFF
D: TRBD1
V: TRBV11-3
size: NA
J: TRBJ1-1

DNA: TGTGCCAGCAAACCGACAGGGAAGCCCTACGAGCAGTACTTC
CDR3: CASKPTGKPYEQYF
D: TRBD1
V: TRBV27
size: NA
J: TRBJ2-7

DNA: TGTGCCAAAACACACAGGATATCCTACGAGCAGTACTTC
CDR3: CAKTHRISYEQYF
D: NA
V: TRBV19
size: NA
J: TRBJ2-7

DNA: TGCGCCAGCAGCCCTTCCTCACAGGGCGGCAATTCACCCCTCCACTTT
CDR3: CASSPSSQGGNSPLHF
D: NA
V: TRBV4-3
size: NA
J: TRBJ1-6

DNA: TGTGCCAGCAGAACAGGGGAAGGAACCTATGGCTACACCTTC
CDR3: CASRTGEGTYGYTF
D: TRBD1
V: TRBV2
size: NA
J: TRBJ1-2

DNA: TGCGCCAGCAGCTTACAGGGGGCCAACACAGATACGCAGTATTTT
CDR3: CASSLQGANTDTQYF
D: TRBD1
V: TRBV5-1
size: NA
J: TRBJ2-3

DNA: TGTGCCAGCAGTTCAGCCCCAACGGGGGAGAACTACAATGAGCAGTTCTTC
CDR3: CASSSAPTGENYNEQFF
D: NA
V: TRBV9
size: NA
J: TRBJ2-1

DNA: TGCGCCAGCAGCCAAGCATTGGGCAACTACGAGCAGTACTTC
CDR3: CASSQALGNYEQYF
D: NA
V: TRBV4-3
size: NA
J: TRBJ2-7

DNA: TGTGCCAGCAGCCAAGGGAGCGGGGGGGCGGAAGAGACCCAGTACTTC
CDR3: CASSQGSGGAEETQYF
D: TRBD2
V: TRBV3-1/TRBV3-2
size: NA
J: TRBJ2-5

DNA: TGTGCCAGCAGCTTAGCGGATTTTTGGGGGGGGAACTATGGCTACACCTTC
CDR3: CASSLADFWGGNYGYTF
D: NA
V: TRBV11-2
size: NA
J: TRBJ1-2

DNA: TGTGCCAGCAGTGACTCTGGCAGAACCTACGAGCAGTACTTC
CDR3: CASSDSGRTYEQYF
D: NA
V: TRBV6-4
size: NA
J: TRBJ2-7

DNA: TGTGCCAGCAGTCGACAGGGGGAGGTGTACGAGCAGTACTTC
CDR3: CASSRQGEVYEQYF
D: TRBD1
V: TRBV27
size: NA
J: TRBJ2-7

DNA: TGTGCCAGCAGTTACTCGATGGGGGGAACAGATACGCAGTATTTT
CDR3: CASSYSMGGTDTQYF
D: NA
V: TRBV6-2/TRBV6-3
size: NA
J: TRBJ2-3

DNA: TGTGCCATCAGTGGGCCCGGGACAGCTACCTACGAGCAGTACTTC
CDR3: CAISGPGTATYEQYF
D: TRBD1
V: TRBV10-3
size: NA
J: TRBJ2-7

DNA: TGTGCCAGCAGTTCACCCTCTCAGGGGGCTGTTTACAATGAGCAGTTCTTC
CDR3: CASSSPSQGAVYNEQFF
D: TRBD1
V: TRBV27
size: NA
J: TRBJ2-1

DNA: TGTGCCATCAGTGCCCGGACAGCCTCCCACACTGAAGCTTTCTTT
CDR3: CAISARTASHTEAFF
D: NA
V: TRBV10-3
size: NA
J: TRBJ1-1